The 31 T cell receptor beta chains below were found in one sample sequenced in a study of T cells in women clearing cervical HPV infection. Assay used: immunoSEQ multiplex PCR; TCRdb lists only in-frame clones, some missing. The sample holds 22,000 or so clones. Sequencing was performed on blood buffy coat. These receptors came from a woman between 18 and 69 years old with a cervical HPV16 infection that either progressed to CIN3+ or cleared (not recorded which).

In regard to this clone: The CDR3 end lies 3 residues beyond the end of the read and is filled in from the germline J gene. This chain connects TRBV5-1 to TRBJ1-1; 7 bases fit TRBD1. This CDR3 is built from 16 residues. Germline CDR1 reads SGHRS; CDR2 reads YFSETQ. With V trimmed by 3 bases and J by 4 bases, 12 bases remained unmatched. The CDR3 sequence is CASSSSRQGVVTEAFF. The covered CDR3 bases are TGCGCCAGCAGCTCGTCCCGACAGGGCGTTGTCACTGAA.

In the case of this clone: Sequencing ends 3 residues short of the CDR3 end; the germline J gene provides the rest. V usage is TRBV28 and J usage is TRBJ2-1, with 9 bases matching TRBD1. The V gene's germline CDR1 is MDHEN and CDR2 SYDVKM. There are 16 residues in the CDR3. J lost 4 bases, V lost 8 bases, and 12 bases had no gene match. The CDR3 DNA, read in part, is TGTGCCAGCGGTACCGGTGGGACAGGGAGTTACAATGAG. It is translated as CASGTGGTGSYNE. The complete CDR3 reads CASGTGGTGSYNEQFF.

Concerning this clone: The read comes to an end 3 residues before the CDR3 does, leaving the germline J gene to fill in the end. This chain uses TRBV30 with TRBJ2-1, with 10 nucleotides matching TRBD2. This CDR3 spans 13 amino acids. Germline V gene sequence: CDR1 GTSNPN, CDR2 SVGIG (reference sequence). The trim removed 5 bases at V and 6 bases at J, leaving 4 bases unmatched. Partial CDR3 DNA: TGTGCCTGGCGACTAGCGGGTATCAATGAG. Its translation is CAWRLAGINE. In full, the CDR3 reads CAWRLAGINEQFF.

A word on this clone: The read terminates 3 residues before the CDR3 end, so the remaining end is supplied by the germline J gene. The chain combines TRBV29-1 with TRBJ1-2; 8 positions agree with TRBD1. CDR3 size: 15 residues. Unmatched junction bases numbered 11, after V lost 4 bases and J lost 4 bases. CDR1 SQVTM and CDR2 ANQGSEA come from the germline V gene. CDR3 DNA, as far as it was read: TGCAGCGTTGGAGACAGGGGTTTTGGCCTCTATGGC. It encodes CSVGDRGFGLYG. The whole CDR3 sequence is CSVGDRGFGLYGYTF.

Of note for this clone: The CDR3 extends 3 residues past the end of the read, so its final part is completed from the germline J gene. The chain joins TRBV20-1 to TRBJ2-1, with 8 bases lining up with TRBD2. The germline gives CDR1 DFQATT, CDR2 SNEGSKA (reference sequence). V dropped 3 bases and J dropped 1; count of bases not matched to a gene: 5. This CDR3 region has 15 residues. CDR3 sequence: CSARYSGRSYNEQFF. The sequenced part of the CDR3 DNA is TGCAGTGCTAGGTACAGCGGGAGATCCTACAATGAG.

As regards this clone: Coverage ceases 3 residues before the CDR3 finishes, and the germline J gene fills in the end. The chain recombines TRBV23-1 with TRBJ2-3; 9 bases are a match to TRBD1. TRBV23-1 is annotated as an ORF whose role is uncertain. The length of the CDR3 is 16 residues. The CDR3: CASSQPGQGQNQPQYF. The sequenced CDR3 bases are TGCGCCAGCAGTCAGCCGGGACAGGGCCAAAATCAGCCG.

CDR3 in amino acids: CAISDMRTYTEAFF. The DNA read from the CDR3 is TGTGCCATCAGTGATATGAGGACTTACACTGAA. This chain links TRBV10-3 with TRBJ1-1; D is unclear. Sequencing ends 3 residues short of the CDR3 end; the germline J gene provides the rest. Germline assignment: CDR1 ENHRY and CDR2 SYGVKD. This CDR3 is 14 amino acids long. The V gene lost 3 bases and the J gene lost 3 bases, with 11 bases spanning the gap.

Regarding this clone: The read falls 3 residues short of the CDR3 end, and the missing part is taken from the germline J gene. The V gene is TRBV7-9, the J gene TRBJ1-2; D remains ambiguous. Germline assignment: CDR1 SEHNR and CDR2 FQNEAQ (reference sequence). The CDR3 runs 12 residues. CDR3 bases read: TGTGCCAGCAGCACGAACACAGATACC. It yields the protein CASSTNTDT. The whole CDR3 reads CASSTNTDTYTF.

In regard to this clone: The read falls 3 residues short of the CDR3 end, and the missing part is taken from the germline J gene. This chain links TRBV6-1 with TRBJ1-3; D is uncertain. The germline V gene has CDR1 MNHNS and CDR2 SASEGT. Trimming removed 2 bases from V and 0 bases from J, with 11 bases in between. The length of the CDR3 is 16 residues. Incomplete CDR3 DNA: TGTGCCAGCAGTGAACAACGGTTTGGCTCTGGAAACACC. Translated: CASSEQRFGSGNT. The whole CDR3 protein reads CASSEQRFGSGNTIYF.

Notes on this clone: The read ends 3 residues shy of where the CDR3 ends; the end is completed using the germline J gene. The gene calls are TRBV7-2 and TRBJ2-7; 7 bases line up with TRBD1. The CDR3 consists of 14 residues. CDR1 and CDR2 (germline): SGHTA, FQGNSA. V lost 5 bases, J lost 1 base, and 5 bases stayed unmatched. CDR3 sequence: CASSPNRGSYEQYF. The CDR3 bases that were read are TGTGCCAGCAGCCCCAACAGGGGATCCTACGAG.

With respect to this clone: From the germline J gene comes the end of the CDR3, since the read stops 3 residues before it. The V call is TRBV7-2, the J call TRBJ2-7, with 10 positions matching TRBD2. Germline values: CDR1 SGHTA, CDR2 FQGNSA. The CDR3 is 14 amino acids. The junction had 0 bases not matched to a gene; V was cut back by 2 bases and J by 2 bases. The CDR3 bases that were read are TGTGCCAGCAGCTTAAGCGGGGGGGCCTACGAG. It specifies CASSLSGGAYE. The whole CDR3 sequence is CASSLSGGAYEQYF. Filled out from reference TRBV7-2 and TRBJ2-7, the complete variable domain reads GAGVSQSPSNKVTEKGKDVELRCDPISGHTALYWYRQSLGQGLEFLIYFQGNSAPDKSGLPSDRFSAERTGGSVSTLTIQRTQQEDSAVYLCASSLSGGAYEQYFGPGTRLTVT.

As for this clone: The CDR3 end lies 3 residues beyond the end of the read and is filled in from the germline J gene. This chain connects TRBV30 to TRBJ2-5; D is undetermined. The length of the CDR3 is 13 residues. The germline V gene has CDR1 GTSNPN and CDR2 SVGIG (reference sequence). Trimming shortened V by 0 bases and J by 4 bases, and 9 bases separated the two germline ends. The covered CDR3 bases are TGTGCCTGGAGTGTACGTGGGCCAGAGACC. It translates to CAWSVRGPET. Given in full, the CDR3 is CAWSVRGPETQYF.

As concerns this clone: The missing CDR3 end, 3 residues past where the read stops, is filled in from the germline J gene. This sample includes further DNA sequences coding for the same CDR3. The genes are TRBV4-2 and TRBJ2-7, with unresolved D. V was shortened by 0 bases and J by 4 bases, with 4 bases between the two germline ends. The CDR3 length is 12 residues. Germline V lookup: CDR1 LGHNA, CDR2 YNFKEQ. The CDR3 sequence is CASSQDSYEQYF. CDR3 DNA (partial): TGTGCCAGCAGCCAAGATTCTTACGAG.

The CDR3 protein is CASSALGGYDYTF. The sequenced CDR3 bases are TGTGCCAGCAGTGCGTTAGGGGGTTACGAC. The gene calls are TRBV6-1 and TRBJ1-2, with D possibly matching TRBD1 (6 bases). Sequencing ends 3 residues short of the CDR3 end; the germline J gene provides the rest. The CDR3 loop spans 13 amino acids. Germline CDR1 reads MNHNS; CDR2 reads SASEGT.

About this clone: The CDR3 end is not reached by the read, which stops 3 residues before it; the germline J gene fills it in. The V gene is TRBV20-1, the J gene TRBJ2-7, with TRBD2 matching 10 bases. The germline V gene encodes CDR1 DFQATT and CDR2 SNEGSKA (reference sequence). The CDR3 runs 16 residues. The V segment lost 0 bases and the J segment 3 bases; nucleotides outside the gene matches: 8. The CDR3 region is CSARDGSSGRSYEQYF. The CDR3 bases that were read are TGCAGTGCTAGAGATGGCTCTAGCGGGAGAAGCTACGAG.

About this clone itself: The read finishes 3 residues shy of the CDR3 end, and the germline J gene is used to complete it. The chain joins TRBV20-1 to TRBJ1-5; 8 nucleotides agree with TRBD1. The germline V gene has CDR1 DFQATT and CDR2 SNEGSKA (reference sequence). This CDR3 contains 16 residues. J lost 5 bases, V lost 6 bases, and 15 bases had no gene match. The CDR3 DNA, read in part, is TGCAGTGCCAGATCCCCCACACAGGGGGATCATCAGCCC. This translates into CSARSPTQGDHQP. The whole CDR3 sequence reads CSARSPTQGDHQPQHF.

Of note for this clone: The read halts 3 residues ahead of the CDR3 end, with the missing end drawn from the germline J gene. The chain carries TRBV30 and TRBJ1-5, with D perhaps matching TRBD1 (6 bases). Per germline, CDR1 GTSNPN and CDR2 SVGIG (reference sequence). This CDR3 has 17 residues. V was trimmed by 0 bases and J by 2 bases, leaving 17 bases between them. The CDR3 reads CAWSVRRGGIGNQPQHF. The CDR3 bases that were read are TGTGCCTGGAGTGTACGGAGAGGGGGAATAGGCAATCAGCCC.

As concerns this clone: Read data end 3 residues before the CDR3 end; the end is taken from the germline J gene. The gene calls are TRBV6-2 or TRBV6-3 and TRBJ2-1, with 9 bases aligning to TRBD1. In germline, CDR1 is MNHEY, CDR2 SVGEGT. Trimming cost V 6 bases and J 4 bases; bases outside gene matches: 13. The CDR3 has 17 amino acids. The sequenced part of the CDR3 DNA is TGTGCCAGCAGCAATCCAGCCCGGGACAGGGTATACAATGAG. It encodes CASSNPARDRVYNE. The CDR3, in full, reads CASSNPARDRVYNEQFF.

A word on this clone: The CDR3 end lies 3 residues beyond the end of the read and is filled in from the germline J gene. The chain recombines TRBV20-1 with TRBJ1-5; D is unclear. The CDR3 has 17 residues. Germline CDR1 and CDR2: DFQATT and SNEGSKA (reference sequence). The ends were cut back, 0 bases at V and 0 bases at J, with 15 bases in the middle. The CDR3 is CSARDPTEPYSNQPQHF. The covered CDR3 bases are TGCAGTGCTAGAGATCCCACAGAGCCCTATAGCAATCAGCCC.

The part of the CDR3 DNA that was read is TGTGCCAGCAGTCTCTCGGACAGAGGGATGAGTGGC. Amino acids: CASSLSDRGMSG. The whole CDR3 sequence is CASSLSDRGMSGYTF. The chain uses TRBV28 and TRBJ1-2, with D perhaps matching TRBD1 (6 bases). Read data end 3 residues before the CDR3 end; the end is taken from the germline J gene. With 5 bases removed from V and 7 bases from J, the gap between germline ends came to 20 bases. Per germline, CDR1 MDHEN and CDR2 SYDVKM. The CDR3 is 15 residues long.

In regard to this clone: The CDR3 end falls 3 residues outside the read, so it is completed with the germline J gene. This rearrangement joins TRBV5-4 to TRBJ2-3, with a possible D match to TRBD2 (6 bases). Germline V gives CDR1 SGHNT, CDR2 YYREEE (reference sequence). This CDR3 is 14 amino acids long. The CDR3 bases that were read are TGTGCCAGCAGCTTCAACCTCGGGGAGGAGACG. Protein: CASSFNLGEET. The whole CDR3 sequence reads CASSFNLGEETQYF.

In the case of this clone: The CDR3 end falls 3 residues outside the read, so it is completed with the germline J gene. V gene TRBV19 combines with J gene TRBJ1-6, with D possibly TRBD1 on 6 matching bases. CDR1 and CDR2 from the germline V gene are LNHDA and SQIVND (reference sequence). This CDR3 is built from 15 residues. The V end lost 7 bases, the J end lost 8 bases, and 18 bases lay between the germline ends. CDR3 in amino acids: CASKGTGTYHSPLHF. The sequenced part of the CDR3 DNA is TGTGCCAGTAAGGGGACCGGGACATACCATTCACCC.

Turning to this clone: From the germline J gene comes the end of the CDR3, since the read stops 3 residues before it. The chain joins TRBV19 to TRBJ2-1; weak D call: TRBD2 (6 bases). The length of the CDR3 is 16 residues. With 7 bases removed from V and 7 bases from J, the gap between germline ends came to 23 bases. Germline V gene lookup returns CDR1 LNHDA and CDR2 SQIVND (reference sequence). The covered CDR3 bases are TGTGCCAGTACCCCCAGTCCCGGATTTGGAGGGAATGAG. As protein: CASTPSPGFGGNE. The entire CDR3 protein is CASTPSPGFGGNEQFF.

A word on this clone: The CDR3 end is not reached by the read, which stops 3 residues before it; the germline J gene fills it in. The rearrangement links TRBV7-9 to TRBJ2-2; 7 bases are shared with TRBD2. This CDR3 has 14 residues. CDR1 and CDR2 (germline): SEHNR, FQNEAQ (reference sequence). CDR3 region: CASSFRGAGEKLFF. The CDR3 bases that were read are TGTGCCAGCAGCTTCCGCGGCGCGGGAGAAAAG.

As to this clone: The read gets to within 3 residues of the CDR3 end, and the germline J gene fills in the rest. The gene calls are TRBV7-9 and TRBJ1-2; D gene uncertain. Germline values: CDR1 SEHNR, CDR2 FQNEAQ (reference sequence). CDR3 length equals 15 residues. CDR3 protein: CASSLTSGVLDTYTF. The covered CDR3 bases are TGTGCCAGCAGCTTAACTAGCGGGGTCTTAGATACC.

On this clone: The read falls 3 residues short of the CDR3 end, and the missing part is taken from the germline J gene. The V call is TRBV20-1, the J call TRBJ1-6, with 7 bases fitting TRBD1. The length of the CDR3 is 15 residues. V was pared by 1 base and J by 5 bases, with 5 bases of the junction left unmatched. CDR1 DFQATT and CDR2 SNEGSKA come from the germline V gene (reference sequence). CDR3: CSARVTGTDNSPLHF. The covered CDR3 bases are TGCAGTGCTAGAGTTACCGGGACAGATAATTCACCC.

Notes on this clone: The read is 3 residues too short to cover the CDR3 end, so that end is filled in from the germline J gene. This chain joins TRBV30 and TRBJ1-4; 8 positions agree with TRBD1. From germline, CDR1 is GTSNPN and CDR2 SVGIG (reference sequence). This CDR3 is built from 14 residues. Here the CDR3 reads CAWSRTGRGPTLFF. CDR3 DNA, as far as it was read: TGTGCCTGGAGTAGGACAGGGAGGGGCCCAACA.

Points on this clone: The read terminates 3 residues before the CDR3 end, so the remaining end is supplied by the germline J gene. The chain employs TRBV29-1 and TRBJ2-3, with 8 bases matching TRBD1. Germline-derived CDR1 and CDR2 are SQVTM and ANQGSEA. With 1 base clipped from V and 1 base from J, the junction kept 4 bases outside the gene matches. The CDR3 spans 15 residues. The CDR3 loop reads CSVEGTGTGTDTQYF. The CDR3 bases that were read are TGCAGCGTTGAAGGGACAGGGACGGGCACAGATACG.

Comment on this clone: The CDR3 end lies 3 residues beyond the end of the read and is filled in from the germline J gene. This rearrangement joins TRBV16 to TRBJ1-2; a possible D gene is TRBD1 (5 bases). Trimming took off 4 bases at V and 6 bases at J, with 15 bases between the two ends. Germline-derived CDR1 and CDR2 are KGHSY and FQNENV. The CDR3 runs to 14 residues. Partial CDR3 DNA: TGTGCCAGCAGCCCCCTTTCTGGGGCGCATGGC. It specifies CASSPLSGAHG. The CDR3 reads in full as CASSPLSGAHGYTF.

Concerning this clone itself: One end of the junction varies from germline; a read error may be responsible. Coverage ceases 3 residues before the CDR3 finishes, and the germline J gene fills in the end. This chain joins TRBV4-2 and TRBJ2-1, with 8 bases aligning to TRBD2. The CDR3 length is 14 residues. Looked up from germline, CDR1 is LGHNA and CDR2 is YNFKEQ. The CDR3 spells CASSQFGGRYEQFF. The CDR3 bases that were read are TGCGCCAGCAGCCAATTCGGCGGGAGGTATGAG.

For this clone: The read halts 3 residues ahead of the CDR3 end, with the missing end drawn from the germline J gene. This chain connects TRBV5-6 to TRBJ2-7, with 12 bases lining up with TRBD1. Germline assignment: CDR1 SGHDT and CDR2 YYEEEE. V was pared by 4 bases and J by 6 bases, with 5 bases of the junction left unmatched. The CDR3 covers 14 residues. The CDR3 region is CASSGGQGASEQYF. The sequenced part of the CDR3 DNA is TGTGCCAGCAGCGGGGGACAGGGGGCTTCCGAG. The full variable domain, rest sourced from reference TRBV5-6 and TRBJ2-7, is DAGVTQSPTHLIKTRGQQVTLRCSPKSGHDTVSWYQQALGQGPQFIFQYYEEEERQRGNFPDRFSGHQFPNYSSELNVNALLLGDSALYLCASSGGQGASEQYFGPGTRLTVT.